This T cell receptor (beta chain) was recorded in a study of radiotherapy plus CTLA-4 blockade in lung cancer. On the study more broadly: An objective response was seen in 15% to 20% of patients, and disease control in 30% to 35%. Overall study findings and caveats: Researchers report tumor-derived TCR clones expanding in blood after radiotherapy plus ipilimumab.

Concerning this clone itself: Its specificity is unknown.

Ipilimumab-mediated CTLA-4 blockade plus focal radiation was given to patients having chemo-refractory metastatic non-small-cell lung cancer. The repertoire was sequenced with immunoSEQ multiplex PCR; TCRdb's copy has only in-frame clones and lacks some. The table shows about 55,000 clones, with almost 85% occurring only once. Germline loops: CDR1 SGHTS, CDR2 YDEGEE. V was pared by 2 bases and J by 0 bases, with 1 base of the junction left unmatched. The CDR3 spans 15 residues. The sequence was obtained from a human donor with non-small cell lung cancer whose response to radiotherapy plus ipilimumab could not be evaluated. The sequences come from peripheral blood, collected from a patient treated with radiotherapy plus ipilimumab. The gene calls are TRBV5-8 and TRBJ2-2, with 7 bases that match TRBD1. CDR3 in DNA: TGTGCCAGCAGCTTCGGGACAGCGAACACCGGGGAGCTGTTTTTT. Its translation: CASSFGTANTGELFF.